This record covers a single TCR beta chain. Some clones are missing from TCRdb's copy, which holds only in-frame ones; the method was immunoSEQ multiplex PCR. The sample has 45,000 to 65,000 clones, 80% to 95% seen once; the top ten hold about 3.7%. Germline V lookup: CDR1 LGHNT, CDR2 FRNRAP. The length of the CDR3 is 12 residues. Trimming shortened V by 2 bases and J by 5 bases, and 6 bases separated the two germline ends. This sample was taken from a study of T cell changes during pregnancy in multiple sclerosis. This chain links TRBV12-5 with TRBJ2-5, with D tentatively TRBD2 (6 bases). The sample was peripheral blood, taken after pregnancy. The sequence was collected from a female donor in good health, enrolled as a control in a pregnancy study. This CDR3 reads CASGLRGETQYF. The CDR3 region has the DNA TGTGCTAGTGGTTTGCGGGGGGAGACCCAGTACTTC.